The present T cell receptor beta chain was sequenced within a study of human thymus T cells. Germline V gene data show CDR1 as SGHTA and CDR2 as FQGNSA. Trimming cost V 2 bases and J 8 bases, with 10 bases left between them. The CDR3 spans 13 residues. This clone was observed once. Thymic material originated from resections removed in the course of corrective heart surgery. The protocol was immunoSEQ multiplex PCR, while the TCRdb copy is restricted to in-frame clones and leaves out a portion. This table holds fewer than 85,000 clones, 85% to 95% found once. The chain uses TRBV7-2 and TRBJ2-4; D perhaps matches TRBD2 (5 bases). What was sequenced was thymus tissue. This clonotype originated in a girl under three years old with a congenital heart defect but otherwise immunologically healthy. CDR3 amino acids: CASSLRGVYIQYF. The CDR3 DNA sequence: TGTGCCAGCAGCTTACGGGGTGTTTACATTCAGTACTTC.